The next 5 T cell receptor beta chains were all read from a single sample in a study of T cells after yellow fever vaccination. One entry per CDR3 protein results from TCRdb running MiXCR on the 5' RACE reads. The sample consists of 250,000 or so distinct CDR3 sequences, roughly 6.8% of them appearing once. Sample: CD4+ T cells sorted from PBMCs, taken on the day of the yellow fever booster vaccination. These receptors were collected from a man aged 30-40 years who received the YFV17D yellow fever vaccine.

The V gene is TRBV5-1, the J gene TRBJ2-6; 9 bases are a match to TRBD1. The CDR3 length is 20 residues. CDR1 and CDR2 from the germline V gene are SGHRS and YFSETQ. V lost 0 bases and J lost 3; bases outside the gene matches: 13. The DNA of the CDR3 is TGCGCCAGCAGCTTGGGCATCGCGGGACAGGGCACTTATGGGGCCAACGTCCTGACTTTC. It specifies CASSLGIAGQGTYGANVLTF.

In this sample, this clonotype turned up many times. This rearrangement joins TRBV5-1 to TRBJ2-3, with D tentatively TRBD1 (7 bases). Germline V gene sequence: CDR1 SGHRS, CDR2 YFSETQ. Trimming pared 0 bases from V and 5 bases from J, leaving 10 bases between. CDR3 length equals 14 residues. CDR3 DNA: TGCGCCAGCAGCTTGGGACAGGGAGGAGATACGCAGTATTTT. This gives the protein CASSLGQGGDTQYF.

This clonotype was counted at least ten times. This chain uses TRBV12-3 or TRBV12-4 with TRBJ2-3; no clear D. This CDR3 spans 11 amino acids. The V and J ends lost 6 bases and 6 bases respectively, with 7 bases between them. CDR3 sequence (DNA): TGTGCCAGCAGCTATGGTGATACGCAGTATTTT. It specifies CASSYGDTQYF.

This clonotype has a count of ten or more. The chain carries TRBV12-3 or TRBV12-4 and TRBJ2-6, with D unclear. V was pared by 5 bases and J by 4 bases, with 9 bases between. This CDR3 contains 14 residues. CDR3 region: CASSQGPGANVLTF. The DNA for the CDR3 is TGTGCCAGCAGTCAAGGACCGGGGGCCAACGTCCTGACTTTC.

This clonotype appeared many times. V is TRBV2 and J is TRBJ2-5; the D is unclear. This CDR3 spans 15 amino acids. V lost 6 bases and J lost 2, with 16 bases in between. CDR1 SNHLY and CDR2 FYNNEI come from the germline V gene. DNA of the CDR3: TGTGCCAGCAGCGGAACACGGGCCAAACAAGAGACCCAGTACTTC. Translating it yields CASSGTRAKQETQYF.